This TCR beta chain was identified in a study of CD8 T cells in ankylosing spondylitis. Study-wide findings and caveats: Reported data indicate significant enrichment of disease-linked clones within matched ankylosing spondylitis synovial fluid.

This clonotype was seen repeatedly, ten times or more. The target antigen is unknown. Germline lookup yields CDR1 SGDLS and CDR2 YYNGEE. The germline V and J ends were trimmed by 0 bases and 2 bases, with 8 bases remaining between them. This CDR3 spans 14 amino acids. TCRdb reprocessed the 5' RACE reads with MiXCR, giving one entry per CDR3 protein. The sample carries 40,000 to 50,000 distinct CDR3 sequences, 3.5% to 4% recorded once. Material: blood, either unsorted or a sorted T cell fraction (not recorded which). The rearrangement links TRBV9 to TRBJ1-2, with D perhaps matching TRBD1 (6 bases). The receptor's source is a female donor with ankylosing spondylitis or in good health (not recorded which). For the CDR3, the DNA is TGTGCCAGCAGCGTAGCAGGACAGAACTATGGCTACACCTTC. Residues: CASSVAGQNYGYTF. Variable domain in full (rest from reference TRBV9 and TRBJ1-2): DSGVTQTPKHLITATGQRVTLRCSPRSGDLSVYWYQQSLDQGLQFLIQYYNGEERAKGNILERFSAQQFPDLHSELNLSSLELGDSALYFCASSVAGQNYGYTFGSGTRLTVV.